Presented here are 26 T cell receptor beta chains from one specimen sequenced in a study of blood T cell repertoires in COVID-19. TCRdb's copy holds only in-frame clones and misses some; the assay was immunoSEQ multiplex PCR. This sample has roughly 340,000 clones, with 89% found just once. The sample consisted of peripheral blood. The receptors shown here come from a woman in her thirties with COVID-19, enrolled during active disease.

The chain has TRBV19 and TRBJ1-1; 8 bases align to TRBD1. CDR1 is LNHDA and CDR2 is SQIVND in the germline V gene (reference sequence). CDR3 length: 17 residues. V lost 3 bases, J lost 0 bases, and 9 bases stayed unmatched. Here the CDR3 reads CASSIGTGGFLNTEAFF. The CDR3 coding sequence is TGTGCCAGTAGTATCGGTACAGGGGGTTTCTTGAACACTGAAGCTTTCTTT.

The sample holds one count of this clone. The chain couples TRBV2 to TRBJ2-2, with TRBD1 matching over 7 bases. Trimming took 7 bases from V and 0 from J; bases not matched to a gene: 11. The CDR3 runs to 17 residues. Germline V gives CDR1 SNHLY, CDR2 FYNNEI. The CDR3 loop reads CASIPPPGQPNTGELFF. The CDR3 coding sequence is TGTGCCAGCATTCCGCCCCCGGGACAGCCGAACACCGGGGAGCTGTTTTTT.

CDR3 loop: CASSQVGATGIYGYTF. In DNA form, the CDR3 reads TGCGCCAGCAGCCAAGTTGGGGCAACAGGGATCTATGGCTACACCTTC. V usage is TRBV4-3 and J usage is TRBJ1-2; TRBD1 might be the D (6 bases). The V gene's germline CDR1 is LGHNA and CDR2 YSLEER. V lost 1 base to trimming and J lost 4 bases, with 16 bases between them. This CDR3 has 16 residues.

This chain connects TRBV19 to TRBJ1-4, with a weak D call TRBD1 (5 bases). The germline V gene has CDR1 LNHDA and CDR2 SQIVND (reference sequence). The CDR3 spans 14 residues. With 9 bases removed from V and 0 bases from J, the gap between germline ends came to 11 bases. DNA of the CDR3: TGTGCCAGCCATACAGGTTCAACTAATGAAAAACTGTTTTTT. Protein sequence: CASHTGSTNEKLFF.

This clone occurred a few times. The chain couples TRBV4-1 to TRBJ2-7, with D possibly being TRBD2 (6 bases). Looked up from germline, CDR1 is MGHRA and CDR2 is YSYEKL. With 0 bases removed from V and 2 bases from J, the gap between germline ends came to 17 bases. The CDR3 runs 17 residues. CDR3 sequence: CASSQDHRAGLTYEQYF. In nucleotides, the CDR3 is TGCGCCAGCAGCCAAGATCATCGGGCGGGGCTCACCTACGAGCAGTACTTC.

The chain uses TRBV2 and TRBJ1-3, with D perhaps TRBD1 (6 bases). Trimming removed 2 bases at V and 2 bases at J, with 7 bases between. CDR3 length equals 14 residues. Looked up from germline, CDR1 is SNHLY and CDR2 is FYNNEI. In DNA, the CDR3 is TGTGCCAGCAGTGAATACAGGGCTGGAAACACCATATATTTT. It codes for CASSEYRAGNTIYF.

This clone was detected once. The chain joins TRBV2 to TRBJ2-4; tentative D call: TRBD2 (7 bases). The CDR3 is 16 amino acids. Trimming shortened V by 7 bases and J by 0 bases, and 16 bases separated the two germline ends. Germline CDR1 and CDR2: SNHLY and FYNNEI. This CDR3 reads CASTRGGAGAKNIQYF. CDR3 coding DNA: TGTGCCAGCACCCGAGGGGGGGCGGGAGCCAAAAACATTCAGTACTTC.

The chain uses TRBV5-6 and TRBJ2-2; the D gene is possibly TRBD2 (6 bases). The CDR3 consists of 17 residues. CDR1 is SGHDT and CDR2 is YYEEEE in the germline V gene. V was cut by 3 bases and J by 2 bases, with 17 bases left in between. CDR3: CASSWTPGLPNTGELFF. The DNA for the CDR3 is TGTGCCAGCAGCTGGACACCGGGACTCCCAAACACCGGGGAGCTGTTTTTT.

The chain joins TRBV5-6 to TRBJ1-1; 8 bases fit TRBD1. V was pared by 4 bases and J by 1 base, with 6 bases of the junction left unmatched. CDR3 size: 15 residues. Germline CDR1 SGHDT, CDR2 YYEEEE. Here the CDR3 reads CASSAAGTGNTEAFF. DNA for the CDR3: TGTGCCAGCAGCGCCGCCGGGACAGGGAACACTGAAGCTTTCTTT.

The V and J genes are TRBV6-2 or TRBV6-3 and TRBJ2-7; 9 positions agree with TRBD1. The CDR3 has 17 amino acids. Looked up from germline, CDR1 is MNHEY and CDR2 is SVGEGT. The J segment lost 0 bases and the V segment lost 5 bases, leaving 11 bases of the junction unmatched. The CDR3 sequence: CASSRAAGTGSSYEQYF. The CDR3 region has the DNA TGTGCCAGCAGTCGTGCGGCCGGGACAGGGAGCTCCTACGAGCAGTACTTC.

The chain is built from TRBV3-1 (or the pseudogene TRBV3-2) and TRBJ2-3; 9 nucleotides line up with TRBD2. The V gene's germline CDR1 is LGHDT and CDR2 YNNKEL (reference sequence). This CDR3 region has 19 residues. The ends lost 3 bases at V and 2 bases at J; junction bases unmatched: 15. CDR3 in DNA: TGTGCCAGCAGCCAGGGTCTTGTGAGGCGGGGGGGCCCCACAGATACGCAGTATTTT. Residues: CASSQGLVRRGGPTDTQYF.

The genes are TRBV10-3 and TRBJ1-1; 9 positions agree with TRBD1. The germline gives CDR1 ENHRY, CDR2 SYGVKD. V was clipped by 6 bases and J by 3 bases; unmatched bases: 11. CDR3 size: 16 residues. The CDR3 region has the DNA TGTGCCATCAGCATGGGGACAGGGTCTTCGGACACTGAAGCTTTCTTT. It encodes CAISMGTGSSDTEAFF.

There are a few counts of this clone. The V call is TRBV7-9, the J call TRBJ1-1; TRBD1 matches 8 bases. Germline CDR1 and CDR2: SEHNR and FQNEAQ (reference sequence). The CDR3 covers 13 residues. The junction had 5 bases not matched to a gene; V was cut back by 6 bases and J by 5 bases. This chain's CDR3 is CASRSTGGTEAFF. CDR3 in DNA: TGTGCCAGCAGGTCCACAGGGGGGACTGAAGCTTTCTTT.

V is TRBV10-2 and J is TRBJ1-6, with D unresolved. With 4 bases removed from V and 9 bases from J, the gap between germline ends came to 7 bases. This CDR3 comprises 12 residues. The V gene's germline CDR1 is WSHSY and CDR2 SAAADI. CDR3 coding DNA: TGCGCCAGCAGTGCCCCTACTTCACCCCTCCACTTT. Translation gives CASSAPTSPLHF.

This chain links TRBV11-2 with TRBJ1-1; D possibly corresponds to TRBD1 (5 bases). In germline, CDR1 is SGHAT, CDR2 FQNNGV. The V end was cut by 2 bases, the J end by 6 bases, with 13 bases between. This CDR3 has 14 amino acids. CDR3 in DNA: TGTGCCAGCAGCTTATGGGAAGGGGAATCTGAAGCTTTCTTT. It specifies CASSLWEGESEAFF.

This chain joins TRBV29-1 and TRBJ1-4; 8 nucleotides match TRBD1. Germline loops: CDR1 SQVTM, CDR2 ANQGSEA. J lost 3 bases, V lost 7 bases, and 4 bases had no gene match. This CDR3 is built from 13 residues. The CDR3 reads CSAATGANEKLFF. The CDR3 DNA follows: TGCAGCGCCGCGACAGGGGCTAATGAAAAACTGTTTTTT. The variable domain in full, completed from reference TRBV29-1 and TRBJ1-4, reads SAVISQKPSRDICQRGTSLTIQCQVDSQVTMMFWYRQQPGQSLTLIATANQGSEATYESGFVIDKFPISRPNLTFSTLTVSNMSPEDSSIYLCSAATGANEKLFFGSGTQLSVL.

The genes are TRBV12-3 or TRBV12-4 and TRBJ2-2, with 11 bases identical to TRBD2. V lost 6 bases and J lost 7; bases outside the gene matches: 1. This CDR3 has 13 residues. DNA for the CDR3: TGTGCCAGCAGACTAGCGGGAGTCGGGGAGCTGTTTTTT. This encodes CASRLAGVGELFF.

On this clone: The sample holds other DNA sequences that translate to the same CDR3. CDR3 bases: TGTGCCAGCAGTTTTAGAGAGACCCAGTACTTC. Residues: CASSFRETQYF. The chain is built from TRBV12-3 or TRBV12-4 and TRBJ2-5; D not resolved. Deletions cut 3 bases from V and 4 bases from J, with 3 bases between. The CDR3 has 11 amino acids.

This chain joins TRBV30 and TRBJ2-1, with 10 bases matching TRBD2. The germline CDR1 and CDR2 sequences are GTSNPN and SVGIG (reference sequence). The CDR3 has 14 residues. The trim removed 4 bases at V and 8 bases at J, leaving 8 bases unmatched. The CDR3 nucleotides read TGTGCCTGGAACCTAATAGCGGGAGGCTATGAGCAGTTCTTC. Protein: CAWNLIAGGYEQFF.

The chain employs TRBV6-5 and TRBJ1-1; D is ambiguous. The germline gives CDR1 MNHEY, CDR2 SVGAGI. The CDR3 has 11 residues. Trimming removed 2 bases from V and 10 bases from J, with 8 bases in between. The CDR3 protein is CASSYGQGAFF. In DNA form, the CDR3 reads TGTGCCAGCAGTTACGGGCAAGGAGCTTTCTTT.

The chain combines TRBV6-5 with TRBJ1-6; 7 bases match TRBD1. V dropped 0 bases and J dropped 9; count of bases not matched to a gene: 2. The germline gives CDR1 MNHEY, CDR2 SVGAGI. This CDR3 is 14 amino acids long. The CDR3 spells CASSYSGGASPLHF. The CDR3 DNA reads TGTGCCAGCAGTTACTCAGGGGGCGCTTCACCCCTCCACTTT.

The chain recombines TRBV24-1 with TRBJ2-1; 10 bases match TRBD2. The J segment lost 4 bases and the V segment lost 5 bases, leaving 7 bases of the junction unmatched. CDR1 is KGHDR, CDR2 SFDVKD, per germline. This CDR3 spans 16 amino acids. CDR3 in amino acids: CATSVAGLAPYNEQFF. CDR3 sequence (DNA): TGTGCCACCAGTGTCGCGGGACTAGCGCCATACAATGAGCAGTTCTTC.

This chain connects TRBV10-2 to TRBJ2-7; a possible D gene is TRBD2 (7 bases). CDR3 length: 12 residues. Germline CDR1 WSHSY, CDR2 SAAADI. V was pared by 7 bases and J by 3 bases, with 10 bases between. CDR3 coding DNA: TGCGCCAGCAAGGGGGGGGACTACGAGCAGTACGTC. Encoded protein: CASKGGDYEQYV.

The V call is TRBV10-3, the J call TRBJ1-6; 11 bases are shared with TRBD1. V dropped 2 bases and J dropped 8; count of bases not matched to a gene: 2. Germline lookup yields CDR1 ENHRY and CDR2 SYGVKD. The CDR3 runs 15 residues. The CDR3 is CAISEGQGADSPLHF. CDR3 coding DNA: TGTGCCATCAGTGAGGGACAGGGGGCTGATTCACCCCTCCACTTT.

The rearrangement uses TRBV27 and TRBJ1-2; 9 bases agree with TRBD1. CDR3 length: 15 residues. The germline gives CDR1 MNHEY, CDR2 SMNVEV (reference sequence). Trimming cost V 3 bases and J 4 bases; bases outside gene matches: 6. The CDR3 nucleotides are TGTGCCAGCAGTTTCGGACAGGGGTTGAGCTATGGCTACACCTTC. Protein: CASSFGQGLSYGYTF.

This clone was seen just once. This sequence joins TRBV7-2 and TRBJ2-4; D is unresolved. CDR3 size: 15 residues. V dropped 8 bases and J dropped 2 bases, with 16 bases sitting between them. The germline CDR1 and CDR2 sequences are SGHTA and FQGNSA. The CDR3 sequence: CASGLTLYPKNIQYF. The DNA for the CDR3 is TGTGCCAGCGGTCTAACGCTGTATCCCAAAAACATTCAGTACTTC.